The 16 T cell receptor beta chains listed next were all sequenced from one sample in a study of T-cell reconstitution after alpha-beta-depleted transplantation in children. Unique molecular identifiers were built into the TCRbeta library. TCRdb reprocessed the PCR reads with MiXCR, giving one entry per CDR3 protein. The data contain around 600,000 distinct CDR3 sequences, 16% of them seen just once; the ten biggest clones take up approximately 1%. The specimen comprised PBMCs from the stem cell graft donor, sampled from the stem cell graft. These receptors were obtained from a human donor who donated a stem cell graft to a child with acute myeloid leukemia.

V is TRBV12-3 or TRBV12-4 and J is TRBJ2-2, with D possibly called TRBD1 or TRBD2 (7 bases each). CDR3 length: 15 amino acids. V dropped 6 bases and J dropped 6 bases, with 17 bases sitting between them. Written as DNA, the CDR3 is TGTGCCAGCAGCTTCGGGCAGGGGGGGGCCGGGGAGCTGTTTTTT. Encoded protein: CASSFGQGGAGELFF.

The V gene is TRBV20-1, the J gene TRBJ2-2; maybe TRBD1 (6 bases). CDR1 and CDR2 (germline): DFQATT, SNEGSKA (reference sequence). V shed 6 bases and J shed 5 bases, with 16 bases lying between them. The CDR3 extends over 14 amino acids. CDR3 amino acids: CSAGRVGGTGELFF. The CDR3 DNA reads as TGCAGTGCCGGCCGAGTAGGGGGAACCGGGGAGCTGTTTTTT.

Concerning this clonotype itself: Possible read error: a much larger clone is one base away. This CDR3 fails to terminate in the conserved phenylalanine or tryptophan, so it likely reflects a read error. The chain couples TRBV20-1 to TRBJ2-1; the D is unclear. The CDR3 is 12 amino acids. CDR1 and CDR2 (germline): DFQATT, SNEGSKA (reference sequence). Trimming shortened V by 0 bases and J by 12 bases, and 12 bases separated the two germline ends. The CDR3 bases are TGCAGTGCTAGAGATCGTCTCCCTAGGCAGTTCCTC. Translated: CSARDRLPRQFL.

This clonotype appeared many times. The V call is TRBV20-1, the J call TRBJ1-2; perhaps TRBD1 as D (5 bases). The CDR3 has 16 amino acids. The ends were cut back, 3 bases at V and 0 bases at J, with 17 bases in the middle. Germline lookup yields CDR1 DFQATT and CDR2 SNEGSKA (reference sequence). The CDR3 is CSASIDVRGANYGYTF. The DNA of the CDR3 is TGCAGTGCTAGCATCGACGTTAGGGGAGCTAACTATGGCTACACCTTC.

This clonotype has a handful of counts. This chain connects TRBV29-1 to TRBJ1-4; unclear D gene. The V end lost 4 bases, the J end lost 0 bases, and 6 bases lay between the germline ends. Germline lookup yields CDR1 SQVTM and CDR2 ANQGSEA. CDR3 length: 13 amino acids. In DNA, the CDR3 is TGCAGCGTTGGGGGAGCAACTAATGAAAAACTGTTTTTT. This sequence encodes CSVGGATNEKLFF.

There are many counts of this clonotype. The V gene is TRBV7-2, the J gene TRBJ1-4, with D unresolved. Trimming stripped 5 bases from V and 7 bases from J, with 14 bases between. The CDR3 spans 14 residues. CDR1 is SGHTA, CDR2 FQGNSA, per germline. CDR3 DNA sequence: TGTGCCAGCAGCGTTCAGGCCTATAGTGAAAAACTGTTTTTT. Translation: CASSVQAYSEKLFF.

The chain carries TRBV6-5 and TRBJ2-7, with D perhaps assigned TRBD1 or TRBD2 (6 bases each). CDR1 is MNHEY and CDR2 is SVGAGI in the germline V gene. CDR3 length: 14 residues. V was cut by 4 bases and J by 2 bases, with 12 bases left in between. The CDR3 region has the DNA TGTGCCAGCAGTTGGGCGGAGGGGGCCTACGAGCAGTACGTC. Encoded protein: CASSWAEGAYEQYV.

This clonotype was seen many times. This chain connects TRBV12-3 or TRBV12-4 to TRBJ1-5; no reliable D call. The CDR3 is 14 residues long. V was shortened by 5 bases and J by 6 bases, with 14 bases between the two germline ends. Here the CDR3 DNA reads TGTGCCAGCAGTCCCCGCGGGGAGGGTCAGCCCCAGCATTTT. It translates to CASSPRGEGQPQHF.

This clonotype was detected ten times or more. The V gene is TRBV20-1, the J gene TRBJ2-1; the match to TRBD2 covers 9 bases. This CDR3 is built from 14 residues. Germline V CDR1 and CDR2: DFQATT, SNEGSKA (reference sequence). The junction had 6 bases not matched to a gene; V was cut back by 5 bases and J by 4 bases. This CDR3 reads CSAGASGVYNEQFF. CDR3 in DNA: TGCAGTGCTGGGGCTAGCGGGGTATACAATGAGCAGTTCTTC.

The sample holds many counts of this clonotype. The rearrangement joins TRBV20-1 to TRBJ2-2; D is unclear. The germline V gene encodes CDR1 DFQATT and CDR2 SNEGSKA (reference sequence). This CDR3 has 13 amino acids. V lost 3 bases to trimming and J lost 7 bases, with 12 bases between them. CDR3 DNA sequence: TGCAGTGCTAGTTTCAGGTCGCTCGGGGAGCTGTTTTTT. It specifies CSASFRSLGELFF.

This chain joins TRBV5-6 and TRBJ2-1; D call uncertain. Trimming took off 2 bases at V and 8 bases at J, with 5 bases between the two ends. Germline V lookup: CDR1 SGHDT, CDR2 YYEEEE. CDR3 length: 11 amino acids. CDR3 in DNA: TGTGCCAGCAGCTTCGAATATGAGCAGTTCTTC. The encoded protein is CASSFEYEQFF.

As to this clonotype: One end of the junction does not line up with germline, which may come from a read error. This chain joins TRBV20-1 and TRBJ1-4; D is uncertain. The CDR3 consists of 13 residues. Germline V lookup: CDR1 DFQATT, CDR2 SNEGSKA (reference sequence). The CDR3 sequence: CSARGGTNENLFF. The CDR3 DNA reads TGCAGTGCTAGAGGGGGAACTAATGAAAACCTGTTTTTT.

This clonotype was recorded a few times. The chain is built from TRBV7-3 and TRBJ1-1; perhaps TRBD1 as D (6 bases). Germline assignment: CDR1 SGHTA and CDR2 FQGTGA. The CDR3 length is 15 residues. V was shortened by 4 bases and J by 0 bases, with 12 bases between the two germline ends. CDR3 loop: CASSSYRVLNTEAFF. The CDR3 DNA reads TGTGCCAGCAGCTCATACAGGGTACTGAACACTGAAGCTTTCTTT.

This clonotype was counted a few times. V and J are TRBV20-1 and TRBJ1-4; 8 nucleotides line up with TRBD1. Losses at the gene ends were 1 base for V and 0 bases for J; bases not matched to a gene: 7. The CDR3 loop spans 17 amino acids. Germline CDR1 and CDR2: DFQATT and SNEGSKA (reference sequence). CDR3 sequence reads: CSARALQGVATNEKLFF. In DNA form, the CDR3 reads TGCAGTGCTAGAGCTTTACAGGGGGTCGCAACTAATGAAAAACTGTTTTTT.

This clonotype was counted at least ten times. The rearrangement links TRBV5-4 to TRBJ2-3; D gene ambiguous. CDR3 length: 15 amino acids. Trimming left V 1 base short and J 2 bases short, with 11 bases between. Germline V CDR1 and CDR2: SGHNT, YYREEE (reference sequence). Here the CDR3 DNA reads TGTGCCAGCAGCTTGAAACTGGGATACACAGATACGCAGTATTTT. It yields the protein CASSLKLGYTDTQYF. Complete variable domain (other parts from reference TRBV5-4 and TRBJ2-3): ETGVTQSPTHLIKTRGQQVTLRCSSQSGHNTVSWYQQALGQGPQFIFQYYREEENGRGNFPPRFSGLQFPNYSSELNVNALELDDSALYLCASSLKLGYTDTQYFGPGTRLTVL.

This clonotype was observed many times. The V gene is TRBV20-1, the J gene TRBJ1-1; TRBD1 aligns across 7 bases. The CDR3 sequence is 14 residues long. Germline V lookup: CDR1 DFQATT, CDR2 SNEGSKA (reference sequence). With 5 bases clipped from V and 1 base from J, the junction kept 7 bases outside the gene matches. In DNA form, the CDR3 reads TGCAGTGCTCGACAGGGTGCAAAGAACACTGAAGCTTTCTTT. It translates to CSARQGAKNTEAFF.